This T cell receptor (beta chain) stems from a study of blood T cells in healthy people across ages. Whole-study findings and limits: Diversity estimated from one million T cells was considered an underestimate. Age showed a roughly linear inverse relationship with TCR beta diversity per million T cells.

This clonotype was observed a few times. The target antigen is unknown. Trimming removed 3 bases from V and 2 bases from J; junction bases left unmatched: 10. Germline CDR1 and CDR2: MNHEY and SMNVEV (reference sequence). The CDR3 is made up of 16 amino acids. Together with a sample-barcoded 5' primer, a J-beta primer mix was included in a second PCR lasting about 6 to 12 cycles. Each cDNA molecule carried a tag from a template-switch adaptor that contained 12 random nucleotides. One entry per CDR3 protein, called by TCRdb with MiXCR from the 5' RACE reads. In the table there are approximately 600,000 distinct CDR3 sequences, 58% of which are singletons.

The sequence was collected from a man in his 60s in good health. The material sequenced was blood. This rearrangement joins TRBV27 to TRBJ2-7, with TRBD2 matching over 7 bases. Written as DNA, the CDR3 is TGTGCCAGCAGTTTTCAGACCACTAGCGTAACCTACGAGCAGTACTTC. It yields the protein CASSFQTTSVTYEQYF.